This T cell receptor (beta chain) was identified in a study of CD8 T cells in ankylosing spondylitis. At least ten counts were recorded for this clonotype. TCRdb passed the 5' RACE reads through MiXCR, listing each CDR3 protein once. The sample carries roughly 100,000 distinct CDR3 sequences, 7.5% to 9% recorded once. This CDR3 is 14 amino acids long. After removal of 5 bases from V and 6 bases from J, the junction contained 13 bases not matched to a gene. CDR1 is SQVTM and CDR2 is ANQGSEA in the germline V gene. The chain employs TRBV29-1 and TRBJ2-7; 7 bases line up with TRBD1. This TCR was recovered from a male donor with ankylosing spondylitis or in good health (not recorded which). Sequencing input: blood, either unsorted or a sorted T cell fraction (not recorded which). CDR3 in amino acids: CSVSLTGKAGEQYF. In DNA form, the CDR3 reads TGCAGCGTTTCCCTGACAGGGAAGGCCGGCGAGCAGTACTTC.